This TCR beta chain was sequenced in a study of TIL therapy for anti-PD-1-resistant metastatic lung cancer. In the study overall: Median patient age was approximately 59, ranging about 38-80 years.

This was the immunoSEQ v3 assay. Here immunoSEQ multiplex PCR was the method, and the copy in TCRdb shows in-frame clones only, minus some. The sample has tens of thousands of clones; more than 60% are singletons. The length of the CDR3 is 14 residues. The germline V gene encodes CDR1 SEHNR and CDR2 FQNEAQ (reference sequence). Trimming removed 1 base at V and 4 bases at J, with 8 bases between. As for time point: pre-treatment sample, taken before nivolumab and TIL therapy. The genes are TRBV7-9 and TRBJ2-1; D is possibly TRBD1 (6 bases). The clonotype comes from a person aged 30 to 80 with non-small cell lung cancer. The sample consisted of blood, taken at baseline. CDR3 DNA sequence: TGTGCCAGCAGCTTAGAAGGGGGATACAATGAGCAGTTCTTC. As protein: CASSLEGGYNEQFF.